This is a list of T cell receptor beta chains from one sample in a study of T cells after yellow fever vaccination. TCRdb processed the 5' RACE reads anew with MiXCR; each CDR3 protein has one entry. This table holds tens of thousands of distinct CDR3 sequences, approximately 10% found once. Sample: PBMCs, either bulk or a sorted T-cell subset (CD4+, CD8+, memory, or dextramer-sorted; not recorded which), taken roughly 14 days after the first yellow fever vaccination. These receptors came from a man aged 18-30 years who received the YFV17D yellow fever vaccine. Each CDR3 is given with its conserved first and last residue. A D gene is named only where the DNA matches it firmly. Size values are once, few and many counts, or a class for expanded clones, and some rows have none.

v_call: TRBV5-1; j_call: TRBJ1-1; clone_size: many; d_call: .; cdr3_aa: CASSLLPMNTEAFF; cdr3_nt: TGCGCCAGCAGCTTGCTCCCAATGAACACTGAAGCTTTCTTT
v_call: TRBV6-5; j_call: TRBJ1-1; clone_size: .; d_call: .; cdr3_aa: CASSYPARGGTEAFF; cdr3_nt: TGTGCCAGCAGTTACCCGGCACGCGGGGGGACTGAAGCTTTCTTT
v_call: TRBV5-4; j_call: TRBJ2-1; clone_size: few; d_call: .; cdr3_aa: CASSSGTASYNEQFF; cdr3_nt: TGTGCCAGCAGCAGCGGGACAGCCTCCTACAATGAGCAGTTCTTC
v_call: TRBV10-3; j_call: TRBJ2-1; clone_size: many; d_call: TRBD2; cdr3_aa: CAISTSGGYNEQFF; cdr3_nt: TGTGCCATCAGCACTAGCGGGGGTTACAATGAGCAGTTCTTC
v_call: TRBV4-1; j_call: TRBJ1-5; clone_size: many; d_call: .; cdr3_aa: CASSQDAGSNQPQHF; cdr3_nt: TGCGCCAGCAGCCAAGATGCGGGTAGCAATCAGCCCCAGCATTTT
v_call: TRBV5-1; j_call: TRBJ2-3; clone_size: many; d_call: .; cdr3_aa: CASSPAQGPSVTDTQYF; cdr3_nt: TGCGCCAGCAGCCCTGCGCAGGGACCTTCGGTCACAGATACGCAGTATTTT
v_call: TRBV7-6; j_call: TRBJ2-3; clone_size: many; d_call: .; cdr3_aa: CASSSTTDTQYF; cdr3_nt: TGTGCCAGCAGCTCAACCACAGATACGCAGTATTTT
v_call: TRBV5-4; j_call: TRBJ2-1; clone_size: many; d_call: TRBD2; cdr3_aa: CASSLAVLAGGNNEQFF; cdr3_nt: TGTGCCAGCAGCTTGGCGGTGCTAGCGGGGGGGAACAATGAGCAGTTCTTC
v_call: TRBV5-1; j_call: TRBJ2-1; clone_size: many; d_call: .; cdr3_aa: CASSLDPLSNEQFF; cdr3_nt: TGCGCCAGCAGCTTGGACCCGCTGAGCAATGAGCAGTTCTTC
v_call: TRBV5-8; j_call: TRBJ2-1; clone_size: many; d_call: TRBD1; cdr3_aa: CASSWWTGNEQFF; cdr3_nt: TGTGCCAGCAGCTGGTGGACAGGGAACGAGCAGTTCTTC
v_call: TRBV5-4; j_call: TRBJ2-3; clone_size: .; d_call: .; cdr3_aa: CASSSLGGGADTQYF; cdr3_nt: TGTGCCAGCAGCTCTCTAGGGGGGGGCGCAGATACGCAGTATTTT
v_call: TRBV7-2; j_call: TRBJ1-1; clone_size: many; d_call: .; cdr3_aa: CASSSVIISAEAFF; cdr3_nt: TGTGCCAGCAGCTCGGTGATTATAAGCGCTGAAGCTTTCTTT
v_call: TRBV5-1; j_call: TRBJ2-1; clone_size: many; d_call: .; cdr3_aa: CASSQRTDSYNEQFF; cdr3_nt: TGCGCCAGCAGCCAGAGGACAGACTCCTACAATGAGCAGTTCTTC
v_call: TRBV11-1; j_call: TRBJ2-1; clone_size: .; d_call: .; cdr3_aa: CASSKHREDEQFF; cdr3_nt: TGTGCCAGCAGCAAACACAGGGAGGATGAGCAGTTCTTC
v_call: TRBV20-1; j_call: TRBJ1-1; clone_size: many; d_call: TRBD1; cdr3_aa: CSAPDRASEAFF; cdr3_nt: TGCAGTGCGCCGGACAGGGCCAGTGAAGCTTTCTTT
v_call: TRBV15; j_call: TRBJ1-2; clone_size: many; d_call: .; cdr3_aa: CATRPNTANYGYTF; cdr3_nt: TGTGCCACCAGGCCAAACACCGCTAACTATGGCTACACCTTC
v_call: TRBV4-3; j_call: TRBJ1-1; clone_size: few; d_call: .; cdr3_aa: CASSQDRGADEAFF; cdr3_nt: TGCGCCAGCAGCCAAGATAGGGGGGCAGATGAAGCTTTCTTT
v_call: TRBV28; j_call: TRBJ2-1; clone_size: many; d_call: .; cdr3_aa: CARINEQFF; cdr3_nt: TGTGCCAGGATCAATGAGCAGTTCTTC
v_call: TRBV12-3/TRBV12-4; j_call: TRBJ2-5; clone_size: many; d_call: TRBD1; cdr3_aa: CASSPGQAKETQYF; cdr3_nt: TGTGCCAGCAGTCCCGGACAGGCCAAGGAGACCCAGTACTTC
v_call: TRBV9; j_call: TRBJ2-5; clone_size: .; d_call: TRBD2; cdr3_aa: CASSARGLAGDTRGGTQYF; cdr3_nt: TGTGCCAGCAGCGCGAGGGGACTAGCGGGGGACACCCGGGGTGGGACCCAGTACTTC
v_call: TRBV5-4; j_call: TRBJ2-5; clone_size: many; d_call: TRBD2; cdr3_aa: CASRATSGGVETQYF; cdr3_nt: TGTGCCAGCAGGGCGACTAGCGGGGGGGTTGAGACCCAGTACTTC
v_call: TRBV4-1; j_call: TRBJ2-2; clone_size: many; d_call: .; cdr3_aa: CASSQVGAIKAGELFF; cdr3_nt: TGCGCCAGCAGCCAAGTGGGGGCGATCAAGGCCGGGGAGCTGTTTTTT
v_call: TRBV5-1; j_call: TRBJ2-2; clone_size: many; d_call: .; cdr3_aa: CASSVGTLDTGELFF; cdr3_nt: TGCGCCAGCAGCGTTGGGACTCTGGACACCGGGGAGCTGTTTTTT
v_call: TRBV4-3; j_call: TRBJ1-6; clone_size: many; d_call: .; cdr3_aa: CASSQDPGWNSPLHF; cdr3_nt: TGCGCCAGCAGCCAAGATCCAGGCTGGAATTCACCCCTCCACTTT
v_call: TRBV5-1; j_call: TRBJ1-4; clone_size: many; d_call: .; cdr3_aa: CASSFRGEKLFF; cdr3_nt: TGCGCCAGCAGCTTTAGGGGTGAAAAACTGTTTTTT
v_call: TRBV12-3/TRBV12-4; j_call: TRBJ1-1; clone_size: many; d_call: TRBD1; cdr3_aa: CASSWTGATEAFF; cdr3_nt: TGTGCCAGCAGCTGGACAGGGGCCACTGAAGCTTTCTTT
v_call: TRBV4-3; j_call: TRBJ1-2; clone_size: many; d_call: TRBD1; cdr3_aa: CASSQSQGANYGYTF; cdr3_nt: TGCGCCAGCAGCCAATCACAGGGGGCTAACTATGGCTACACCTTC
v_call: TRBV19; j_call: TRBJ1-2; clone_size: few; d_call: .; cdr3_aa: CASRPKDGPLYYGYTF; cdr3_nt: TGTGCCAGTAGGCCAAAAGACGGACCCCTCTACTATGGCTACACCTTC
v_call: TRBV7-6; j_call: TRBJ2-3; clone_size: many; d_call: TRBD1; cdr3_aa: CASSLWTGSTDTQYF; cdr3_nt: TGTGCCAGCAGCTTATGGACAGGTAGCACAGATACGCAGTATTTT
v_call: TRBV20-1; j_call: TRBJ1-1; clone_size: many; d_call: .; cdr3_aa: CSARDRRGNTEAFF; cdr3_nt: TGCAGTGCTAGAGATCGAAGAGGGAACACTGAAGCTTTCTTT
v_call: TRBV5-1; j_call: TRBJ2-5; clone_size: many; d_call: TRBD2; cdr3_aa: CASSSSGSGETQYF; cdr3_nt: TGCGCCAGCAGTTCTAGCGGGAGTGGGGAGACCCAGTACTTC
v_call: TRBV10-3; j_call: TRBJ2-3; clone_size: medium-sized; d_call: .; cdr3_aa: CAISDPGTRTDTQYF; cdr3_nt: TGTGCCATCAGTGACCCCGGGACCCGAACAGATACGCAGTATTTT
v_call: TRBV6-6; j_call: TRBJ2-3; clone_size: many; d_call: .; cdr3_aa: CASSPESDTQYF; cdr3_nt: TGTGCCAGCAGCCCAGAATCAGATACGCAGTATTTT
v_call: TRBV7-2; j_call: TRBJ2-1; clone_size: few; d_call: .; cdr3_aa: CASSTDRVPGHEQFF; cdr3_nt: TGTGCCAGCAGCACCGACCGGGTCCCAGGCCATGAGCAGTTCTTC
v_call: TRBV5-1; j_call: TRBJ2-1; clone_size: many; d_call: .; cdr3_aa: CASSPNQGRSYNEQFF; cdr3_nt: TGCGCCAGCAGCCCGAATCAGGGGCGCTCCTACAATGAGCAGTTCTTC
v_call: TRBV4-3; j_call: TRBJ2-6; clone_size: many; d_call: .; cdr3_aa: CASSSWGRGSSGANVLTF; cdr3_nt: TGCGCCAGCAGCTCCTGGGGCAGGGGCTCCTCTGGGGCCAACGTCCTGACTTTC
v_call: TRBV7-2; j_call: TRBJ1-2; clone_size: few; d_call: .; cdr3_aa: CASRPPGGYYGYTF; cdr3_nt: TGTGCCAGCAGACCCCCCGGGGGTTACTATGGCTACACCTTC
v_call: TRBV24-1; j_call: TRBJ1-5; clone_size: many; d_call: .; cdr3_aa: CATSDDNNQPQHF; cdr3_nt: TGTGCCACCAGTGATGATAACAATCAGCCCCAGCATTTT
v_call: TRBV5-5; j_call: TRBJ1-2; clone_size: many; d_call: .; cdr3_aa: CASSTPRGSYGYTF; cdr3_nt: TGTGCCAGCAGCACCCCGCGAGGGAGCTATGGCTACACCTTC
v_call: TRBV6-1; j_call: TRBJ1-5; clone_size: many; d_call: TRBD1; cdr3_aa: CASSDLTGVQPQHF; cdr3_nt: TGTGCCAGCAGTGATCTTACAGGGGTTCAGCCCCAGCATTTT
v_call: TRBV20-1; j_call: TRBJ1-1; clone_size: many; d_call: TRBD1; cdr3_aa: CSARGSFF; cdr3_nt: TGCAGTGCCAGGGGGTCTTTCTTT
v_call: TRBV6-2/TRBV6-3; j_call: TRBJ1-1; clone_size: many; d_call: TRBD1; cdr3_aa: CASSSGGDTDTEAFF; cdr3_nt: TGTGCCAGCAGTTCAGGGGGAGATACGGACACTGAAGCTTTCTTT
v_call: TRBV5-6; j_call: TRBJ1-4; clone_size: many; d_call: TRBD1; cdr3_aa: CASSFGTGNEKLFF; cdr3_nt: TGTGCCAGCAGCTTCGGGACAGGGAATGAAAAACTGTTTTTT
v_call: TRBV5-4; j_call: TRBJ1-1; clone_size: many; d_call: .; cdr3_aa: CASSSLGGNTEAFF; cdr3_nt: TGTGCCAGCAGCTCCTTGGGAGGGAACACTGAAGCTTTCTTT
v_call: TRBV10-3; j_call: TRBJ1-2; clone_size: many; d_call: TRBD1; cdr3_aa: CAISDSGTGAGYTF; cdr3_nt: TGTGCCATCAGTGATTCCGGGACAGGGGCTGGCTACACCTTC
v_call: TRBV19; j_call: TRBJ1-2; clone_size: many; d_call: .; cdr3_aa: CASSGTGGYYGYTF; cdr3_nt: TGTGCCAGTAGTGGAACGGGGGGCTACTATGGCTACACCTTC
v_call: TRBV12-3/TRBV12-4; j_call: TRBJ2-3; clone_size: many; d_call: TRBD2; cdr3_aa: CASSTSGGADTQYF; cdr3_nt: TGTGCCAGCAGTACTAGCGGGGGAGCAGATACGCAGTATTTT
v_call: TRBV19; j_call: TRBJ2-2; clone_size: many; d_call: .; cdr3_aa: CATRIGNTGELFF; cdr3_nt: TGTGCTACTAGAATCGGGAACACCGGGGAGCTGTTTTTT
v_call: TRBV5-4; j_call: TRBJ2-3; clone_size: few; d_call: TRBD2; cdr3_aa: CASSPGSGTKGTDTQYF; cdr3_nt: TGTGCCAGCAGCCCGGGGAGTGGGACTAAGGGCACAGATACGCAGTATTTT
v_call: TRBV4-2; j_call: TRBJ1-2; clone_size: many; d_call: .; cdr3_aa: CASSQDGGLHYYGYTF; cdr3_nt: TGTGCCAGCAGCCAAGATGGGGGCTTACACTACTATGGCTACACCTTC